This passage covers 11 T cell receptor beta chains from one sample sequenced in a study of identical twins. One entry per CDR3 protein results from TCRdb running MiXCR on the 5' RACE reads. The sample shows roughly 1.6 million distinct CDR3 sequences, less than 40% of them seen only once. Sequenced material: cord blood. These receptors were collected from a newborn girl in good health.

This clonotype was observed a handful of times. The genes are TRBV11-2 and TRBJ2-7, with TRBD2 matching over 8 bases. The germline CDR1 and CDR2 sequences are SGHAT and FQNNGV. V dropped 4 bases and J dropped 0; count of bases not matched to a gene: 5. CDR3 length: 15 amino acids. The CDR3 coding sequence is TGTGCCAGCAGCTCTACTAGCGGCTACTCCTACGAGCAGTACTTC. Its translation is CASSSTSGYSYEQYF.

The CDR3 sequence is CASTSGGWSYNEQFF. In DNA form, the CDR3 reads TGTGCCAGCACCTCGGGGGGATGGTCCTACAATGAGCAGTTCTTC. The chain combines TRBV27 with TRBJ2-1, with 7 bases lining up with TRBD2. J lost 1 base, V lost 7 bases, and 7 bases had no gene match. The CDR3 extends over 15 amino acids. Germline V gene sequence: CDR1 MNHEY, CDR2 SMNVEV (reference sequence).

With regard to this clonotype: Just one base apart from a much larger clone, this may be a read error. The V and J genes are TRBV3-1 and TRBJ2-3; TRBD2 matches 8 bases. The CDR3 spans 17 residues. Looked up from germline, CDR1 is LGHDT and CDR2 is YNNKEL (reference sequence). The CDR3 loop is CASSTYGPSGGTGTQYF. In nucleotides, the CDR3 is TGTGCCAGCAGCACCTACGGCCCCAGCGGGGGCACAGGTACGCAGTATTTT.

The V gene is TRBV20-1, the J gene TRBJ2-7; TRBD1 is a possible D gene (5 bases). Germline CDR1 and CDR2: DFQATT and SNEGSKA (reference sequence). V was cut by 3 bases and J by 0 bases, with 15 bases left in between. The CDR3 covers 15 residues. The CDR3: CSASRDPDSSYEQYF. The CDR3 DNA reads as TGCAGTGCTAGCAGAGACCCCGACAGCTCCTACGAGCAGTACTTC.

This chain connects TRBV7-6 to TRBJ2-3, with 12 bases lining up with TRBD2. The CDR3 runs to 16 residues. The germline V gene has CDR1 SGHVS and CDR2 FNYEAQ. Trimming at V came to 2 bases and at J to 2 bases, leaving 2 bases not matched to a gene. CDR3 in amino acids: CASSLLAGGITDTQYF. The CDR3 bases are TGTGCCAGCAGCTTACTAGCGGGGGGGATCACAGATACGCAGTATTTT. Variable domain in full (rest from reference TRBV7-6 and TRBJ2-3): GAGVSQSPRYKVTKRGQDVALRCDPISGHVSLYWYRQALGQGPEFLTYFNYEAQQDKSGLPNDRFSAERPEGSISTLTIQRTEQRDSAMYRCASSLLAGGITDTQYFGPGTRLTVL.

This clonotype has just a few counts. The chain links TRBV7-2 to TRBJ2-7; maybe TRBD2 (6 bases). Trimming pared 6 bases from V and 0 bases from J, leaving 15 bases between. Germline V gene sequence: CDR1 SGHTA, CDR2 FQGNSA. The CDR3 spans 15 residues. CDR3 nucleotide sequence: TGTGCCAGCAGGAAAACCGGGACTGGCTCCTACGAGCAGTACTTC. This translates into CASRKTGTGSYEQYF.

The rearrangement joins TRBV2 to TRBJ2-7, with a possible D match to TRBD2 (5 bases). The CDR3 has 13 amino acids. Trimming stripped 4 bases from V and 3 bases from J, with 10 bases between. CDR1 SNHLY and CDR2 FYNNEI come from the germline V gene. CDR3 in amino acids: CASSGWGVYEQYF. CDR3 nucleotide sequence: TGTGCCAGCAGTGGATGGGGAGTCTACGAGCAGTACTTC.

V gene TRBV12-3 or TRBV12-4 combines with J gene TRBJ2-1, with 12 nucleotides matching TRBD2. With V trimmed by 5 bases and J by 9 bases, 8 bases remained unmatched. The length of the CDR3 is 15 residues. The DNA of the CDR3 is TGTGCCAGCAGTCTCCCTAGCGGGGGGGCCTTTGAGCAGTTCTTC. The encoded protein is CASSLPSGGAFEQFF.

This clonotype has just a few counts. The V and J genes are TRBV13 and TRBJ2-5, with TRBD1 matching 9 bases. The CDR3 totals 15 residues. Germline V gene sequence: CDR1 PRHDT, CDR2 FYEKMQ (reference sequence). V dropped 4 bases and J dropped 4; count of bases not matched to a gene: 7. The CDR3 spells CASSSAGQGGETQYF. The CDR3 coding sequence is TGTGCCAGCAGCTCCGCGGGACAGGGCGGAGAGACCCAGTACTTC.

The J gene is TRBJ1-6, the V gene TRBV12-3 or TRBV12-4; the D is unclear. CDR3 size: 11 residues. Trimming removed 3 bases from V and 18 bases from J, with 12 bases in between. The CDR3 is CASSLKTRPHF. The CDR3 bases are TGTGCCAGCAGTTTGAAAACCCGGCCCCACTTT.

The gene calls are TRBV20-1 and TRBJ2-3; D is perhaps TRBD2 (6 bases). This CDR3 region has 14 residues. The V end was cut by 2 bases, the J end by 1 base, with 10 bases between. Per the germline V gene, CDR1 is DFQATT and CDR2 is SNEGSKA (reference sequence). The CDR3 nucleotides are TGCAGTGCTAGATCGGGACTGGGCACAGATACGCAGTATTTT. As protein: CSARSGLGTDTQYF.